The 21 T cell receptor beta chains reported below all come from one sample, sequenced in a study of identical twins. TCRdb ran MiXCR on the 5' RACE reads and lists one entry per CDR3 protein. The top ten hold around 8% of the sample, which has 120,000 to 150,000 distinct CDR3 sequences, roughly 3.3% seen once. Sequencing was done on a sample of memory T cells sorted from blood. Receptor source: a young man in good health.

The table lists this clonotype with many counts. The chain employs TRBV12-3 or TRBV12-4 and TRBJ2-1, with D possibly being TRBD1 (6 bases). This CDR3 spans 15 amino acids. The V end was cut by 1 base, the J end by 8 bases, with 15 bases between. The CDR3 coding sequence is TGTGCCAGCAGTTTAGGTCAGGGGATTGGCGATGAGCAGTTCTTC. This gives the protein CASSLGQGIGDEQFF.

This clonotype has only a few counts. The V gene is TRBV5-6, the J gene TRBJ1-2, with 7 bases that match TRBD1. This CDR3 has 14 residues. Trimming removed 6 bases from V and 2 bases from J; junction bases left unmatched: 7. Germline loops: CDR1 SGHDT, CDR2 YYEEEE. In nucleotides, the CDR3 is TGTGCCAGCACCTCACAGGGGAGGAACTATGGCTACACCTTC. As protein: CASTSQGRNYGYTF. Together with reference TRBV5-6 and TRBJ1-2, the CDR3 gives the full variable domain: DAGVTQSPTHLIKTRGQQVTLRCSPKSGHDTVSWYQQALGQGPQFIFQYYEEEERQRGNFPDRFSGHQFPNYSSELNVNALLLGDSALYLCASTSQGRNYGYTFGSGTRLTVV.

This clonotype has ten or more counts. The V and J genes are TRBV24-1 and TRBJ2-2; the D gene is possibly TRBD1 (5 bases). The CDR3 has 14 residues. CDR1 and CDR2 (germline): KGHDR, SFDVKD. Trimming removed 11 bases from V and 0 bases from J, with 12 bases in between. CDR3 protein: CAIAGRANTGELFF. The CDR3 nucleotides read TGTGCCATAGCCGGCAGGGCGAACACCGGGGAGCTGTTTTTT.

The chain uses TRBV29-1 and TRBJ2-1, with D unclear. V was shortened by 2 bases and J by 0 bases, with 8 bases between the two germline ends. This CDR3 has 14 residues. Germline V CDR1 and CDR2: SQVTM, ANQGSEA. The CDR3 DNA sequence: TGCAGCGTTGAATGGACGGACTCCTACAATGAGCAGTTCTTC. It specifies CSVEWTDSYNEQFF.

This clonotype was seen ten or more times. The CDR3 here is CATSVKGITSYNEQFF. The CDR3 bases are TGTGCCACCAGTGTAAAGGGGATCACCTCCTACAATGAGCAGTTCTTC. The chain joins TRBV24-1 to TRBJ2-1; perhaps TRBD1 as D (5 bases). Deletions cut 5 bases from V and 0 bases from J, with 13 bases between. The CDR3 extends over 16 amino acids. The germline V gene encodes CDR1 KGHDR and CDR2 SFDVKD.

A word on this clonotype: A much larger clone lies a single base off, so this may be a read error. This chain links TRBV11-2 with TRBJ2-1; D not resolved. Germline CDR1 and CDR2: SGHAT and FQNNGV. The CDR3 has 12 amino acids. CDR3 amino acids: CAISRSYNEQFF. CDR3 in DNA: TGTGCCATCAGCCGTTCCTACAATGAGCAGTTCTTC.

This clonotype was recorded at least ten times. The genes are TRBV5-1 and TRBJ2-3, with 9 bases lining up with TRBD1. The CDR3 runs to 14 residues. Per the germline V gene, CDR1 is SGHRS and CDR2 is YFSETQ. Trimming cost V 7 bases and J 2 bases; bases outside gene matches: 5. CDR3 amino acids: CASFGTGNTDTQYF. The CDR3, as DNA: TGCGCCAGCTTCGGGACAGGGAACACAGATACGCAGTATTTT.

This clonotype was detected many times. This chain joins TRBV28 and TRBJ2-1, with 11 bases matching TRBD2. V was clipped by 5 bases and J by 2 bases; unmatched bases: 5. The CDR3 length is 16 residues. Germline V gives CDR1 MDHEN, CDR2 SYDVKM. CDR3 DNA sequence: TGTGCCAGCAGTCTCTTACTAGCGGGAGCCTACAATGAGCAGTTCTTC. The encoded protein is CASSLLLAGAYNEQFF.

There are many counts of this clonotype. CDR3 in amino acids: CSVGRGAGGPSNEQFF. The CDR3 region has the DNA TGCAGCGTGGGCAGAGGGGCGGGAGGACCTAGCAATGAGCAGTTCTTC. This chain connects TRBV29-1 to TRBJ2-1; 8 bases are shared with TRBD2. After removal of 6 bases from V and 6 bases from J, the junction contained 16 bases not matched to a gene. The CDR3 runs 16 residues. Germline V gene data show CDR1 as SQVTM and CDR2 as ANQGSEA.

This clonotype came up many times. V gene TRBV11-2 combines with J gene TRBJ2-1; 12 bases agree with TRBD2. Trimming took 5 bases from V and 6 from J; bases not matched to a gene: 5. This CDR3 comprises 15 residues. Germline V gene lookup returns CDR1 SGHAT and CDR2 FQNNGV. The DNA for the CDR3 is TGTGCCAGCAGCAGGCTAGCGGGAGGGGTCAATGAGCAGTTCTTC. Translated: CASSRLAGGVNEQFF.

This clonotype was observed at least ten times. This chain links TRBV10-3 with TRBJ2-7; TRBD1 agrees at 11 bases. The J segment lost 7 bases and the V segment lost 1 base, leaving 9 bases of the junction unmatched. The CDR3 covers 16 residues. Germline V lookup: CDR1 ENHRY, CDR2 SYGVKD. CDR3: CAISELSTGTGGEQYF. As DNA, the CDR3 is TGTGCCATCAGTGAGTTGTCCACCGGGACAGGGGGTGAGCAGTACTTC.

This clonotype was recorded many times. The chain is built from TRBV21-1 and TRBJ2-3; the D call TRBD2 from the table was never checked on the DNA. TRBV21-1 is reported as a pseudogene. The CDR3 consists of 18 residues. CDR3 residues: CASSKKTASGRAADTQYF. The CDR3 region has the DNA TGTGCCAGCAGCAAAAAGACTGCTAGCGGGAGGGCAGCAGATACGCAGTATTTT.

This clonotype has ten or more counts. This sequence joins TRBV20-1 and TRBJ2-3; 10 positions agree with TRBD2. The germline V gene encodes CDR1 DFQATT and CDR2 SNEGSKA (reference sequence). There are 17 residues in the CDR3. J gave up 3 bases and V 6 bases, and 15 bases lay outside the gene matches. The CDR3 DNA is TGCAGTGCCCCCAAGCGGGAGGGCCGGATTTTTACAGATACGCAGTATTTT. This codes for CSAPKREGRIFTDTQYF.

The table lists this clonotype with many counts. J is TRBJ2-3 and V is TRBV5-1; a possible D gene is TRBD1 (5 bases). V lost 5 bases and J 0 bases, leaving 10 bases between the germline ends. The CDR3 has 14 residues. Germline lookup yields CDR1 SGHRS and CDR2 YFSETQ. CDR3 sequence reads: CASRGAGSTDTQYF. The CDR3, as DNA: TGCGCCAGCAGAGGGGCCGGGAGCACAGATACGCAGTATTTT.

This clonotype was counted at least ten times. The CDR3 is CASSPSLNLGGEQYF. The CDR3, as DNA: TGTGCCAGCAGTCCTAGCTTAAATCTGGGGGGCGAGCAGTACTTC. The chain uses TRBV12-3 or TRBV12-4 and TRBJ2-7, with a possible D match to TRBD2 (6 bases). This CDR3 has 15 residues. Between the trimmed V and J ends, which lost 5 bases and 6 bases, there was a span of 20 bases.

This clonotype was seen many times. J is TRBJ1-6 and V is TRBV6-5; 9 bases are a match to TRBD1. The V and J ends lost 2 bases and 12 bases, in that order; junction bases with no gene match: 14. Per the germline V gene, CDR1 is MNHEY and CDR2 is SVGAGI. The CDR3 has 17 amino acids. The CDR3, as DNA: TGTGCCAGCAGTTACAGCAACCCCCGGGACAGGGAAGGACCCCTCCACTTT. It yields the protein CASSYSNPRDREGPLHF.

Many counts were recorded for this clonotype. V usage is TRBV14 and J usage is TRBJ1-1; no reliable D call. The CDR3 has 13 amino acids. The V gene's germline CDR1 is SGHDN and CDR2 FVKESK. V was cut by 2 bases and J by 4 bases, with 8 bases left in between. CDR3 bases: TGTGCCAGCAGCCAACACCCAATCACTGAAGCTTTCTTT. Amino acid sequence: CASSQHPITEAFF. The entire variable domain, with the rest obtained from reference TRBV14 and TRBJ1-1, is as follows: EAGVTQFPSHSVIEKGQTVTLRCDPISGHDNLYWYRRVMGKEIKFLLHFVKESKQDESGMPNNRFLAERTGGTYSTLKVQPAELEDSGVYFCASSQHPITEAFFGQGTRLTVV.

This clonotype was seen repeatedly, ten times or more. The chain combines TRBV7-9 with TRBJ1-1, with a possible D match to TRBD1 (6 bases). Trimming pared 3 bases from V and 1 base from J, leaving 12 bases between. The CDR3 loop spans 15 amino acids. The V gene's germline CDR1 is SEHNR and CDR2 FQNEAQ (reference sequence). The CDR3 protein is CASSLATGRNTEAFF. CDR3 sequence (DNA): TGTGCCAGCAGCTTGGCAACAGGGAGGAACACTGAAGCTTTCTTT.

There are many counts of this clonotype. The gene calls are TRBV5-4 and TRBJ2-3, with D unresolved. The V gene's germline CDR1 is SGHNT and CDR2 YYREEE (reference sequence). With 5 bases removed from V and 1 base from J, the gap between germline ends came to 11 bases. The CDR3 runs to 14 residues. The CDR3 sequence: CASRGSQRTDTQYF. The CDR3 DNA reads TGTGCCAGCAGGGGAAGCCAGCGCACAGATACGCAGTATTTT.

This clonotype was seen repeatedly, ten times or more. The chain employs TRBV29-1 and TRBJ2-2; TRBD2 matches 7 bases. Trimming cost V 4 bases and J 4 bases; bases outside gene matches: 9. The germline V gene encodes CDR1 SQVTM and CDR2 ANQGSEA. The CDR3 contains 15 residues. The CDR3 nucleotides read TGCAGCGTTGTGCCGCGGGAGAAGGGCACCGGGGAGCTGTTTTTT. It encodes CSVVPREKGTGELFF.

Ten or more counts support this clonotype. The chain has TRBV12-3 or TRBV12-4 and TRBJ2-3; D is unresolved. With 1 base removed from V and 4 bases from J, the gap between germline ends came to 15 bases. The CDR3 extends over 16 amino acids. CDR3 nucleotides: TGTGCCAGCAGTTTAGACGACCTAATCGGGCCAGATACGCAGTATTTT. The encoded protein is CASSLDDLIGPDTQYF.